The 4 T cell receptor beta chains presented below share a single source sample, sequenced in a study of control samples from healthy donors and cancer patients. Sequencing used immunoSEQ multiplex PCR; TCRdb keeps in-frame clones, though not all of them. This repertoire shows 390,000 or so clones, more than 80% found once; its top ten account for around 6.4%. The sample comprised PBMCs. The receptors derive from a man between 40 and 49 years old with head and neck cancer.

This chain connects TRBV5-1 to TRBJ2-7; D remains unclear. CDR1 is SGHRS, CDR2 YFSETQ, per germline. Trimming took 1 base from V and 3 from J, leaving 11 bases between them. The CDR3 length is 14 residues. The CDR3 DNA reads as TGCGCCAGCAGCTTGAACAGCTTGAGCTACGAGCAGTACTTC. It specifies CASSLNSLSYEQYF.

The rearrangement uses TRBV7-9 and TRBJ2-2, with 11 bases lining up with TRBD2. Trimming removed 5 bases from V and 7 bases from J; junction bases left unmatched: 6. The CDR3 has 15 amino acids. Germline V gene data show CDR1 as SEHNR and CDR2 as FQNEAQ (reference sequence). CDR3 protein: CASSRLAGLDGELFF. Written as DNA, the CDR3 is TGTGCCAGCAGCCGACTAGCGGGACTGGACGGGGAGCTGTTTTTT.

The V and J genes are TRBV19 and TRBJ2-7, with 10 nucleotides matching TRBD1. This CDR3 has 14 amino acids. Unmatched junction bases numbered 10, after V lost 7 bases and J lost 7 bases. Germline CDR1 LNHDA, CDR2 SQIVND (reference sequence). The CDR3 DNA follows: TGTGCCAGTAACCCCGGGACAGGGGTGAGGGAGCAGTACTTC. This encodes CASNPGTGVREQYF.

The chain uses TRBV5-1 and TRBJ1-4; D is perhaps TRBD1 (5 bases). Trimming stripped 3 bases from V and 5 bases from J, with 17 bases between. In germline, CDR1 is SGHRS, CDR2 YFSETQ. This CDR3 is 16 amino acids long. The CDR3 loop is CASSSRTGTQNEKLFF. Written as DNA, the CDR3 is TGCGCCAGCAGCTCGAGGACCGGGACGCAGAATGAAAAACTGTTTTTT.